This is a list of T cell receptor beta chains from one sample in a study of blood T cell repertoires in COVID-19. The method was immunoSEQ multiplex PCR; TCRdb's version includes in-frame clones alone and lacks a portion of them. Here the sample spans some 380,000 clones, 81% being singletons. The sample taken for sequencing was peripheral blood. These receptors were collected from a human donor with acute or convalescent COVID-19. The donor label of this sample is uncertain. The CDR3 runs from the conserved cysteine through the conserved F or W. The D gene is left open where the match is weak. The size of a clone is reported for some rows only, either as once, few or many, or as a class for expanded clones.

j_gene: TRBJ1-4
abundance: -
v_gene: TRBV15
d_gene: TRBD1
CDR3nt: TGTGCCACCAGCAGTAACCGGGACAGGGGATGGGCTAATGAAAAACTGTTTTTT
CDR3aa: CATSSNRDRGWANEKLFF

j_gene: TRBJ1-4
abundance: -
v_gene: TRBV29-1
d_gene: -
CDR3nt: TGCAGCGTTGGATCACAGCCTAATGAAAAACTGTTTTTT
CDR3aa: CSVGSQPNEKLFF

j_gene: TRBJ2-4
abundance: once
v_gene: TRBV2
d_gene: -
CDR3nt: TGTGCCAGCAGTGAAGCGCTTCGGGTGGGCAAAAACATTCAGTACTTC
CDR3aa: CASSEALRVGKNIQYF

j_gene: TRBJ1-1
abundance: -
v_gene: TRBV5-1
d_gene: -
CDR3nt: TGCGCCAGCAAGGGGTCGGCTGAAGCTTTCTTT
CDR3aa: CASKGSAEAFF

j_gene: TRBJ1-4
abundance: -
v_gene: TRBV2
d_gene: TRBD1
CDR3nt: TGTGCCAGCATTGAGGGGGCGGGCGAAAAACTGTTTTTT
CDR3aa: CASIEGAGEKLFF

j_gene: TRBJ2-5
abundance: -
v_gene: TRBV7-2
d_gene: -
CDR3nt: TGTGCCAGCAGCTCGCAGGGGTACGGGACCCAGTACTTC
CDR3aa: CASSSQGYGTQYF

j_gene: TRBJ2-2
abundance: -
v_gene: TRBV7-9
d_gene: TRBD1
CDR3nt: TGTGCCAGCAGTCCACTCACAGGGGTCGACACCGGGGAGCTGTTTTTT
CDR3aa: CASSPLTGVDTGELFF

j_gene: TRBJ2-5
abundance: -
v_gene: TRBV6-5
d_gene: -
CDR3nt: TGTGCCAGCAGCGTACAATTGTACCAAGAGACCCAGTACTTC
CDR3aa: CASSVQLYQETQYF

j_gene: TRBJ1-1
abundance: -
v_gene: TRBV2
d_gene: TRBD1
CDR3nt: TGTGCCAGCGGCCGGGACAGGGTTTTGAACACTGAAGCTTTCTTT
CDR3aa: CASGRDRVLNTEAFF

j_gene: TRBJ2-2
abundance: once
v_gene: TRBV19
d_gene: -
CDR3nt: TGTGCCAGTAGTATGGGCCGGTCGACCGGGGAGCTGTTTTTT
CDR3aa: CASSMGRSTGELFF

j_gene: TRBJ1-3
abundance: once
v_gene: TRBV5-5
d_gene: TRBD1
CDR3nt: TGTGCCAGCAGCTTGTACAGGGGAAGAACTGGAAACACCATATATTTT
CDR3aa: CASSLYRGRTGNTIYF

j_gene: TRBJ1-4
abundance: -
v_gene: TRBV6-5
d_gene: TRBD1
CDR3nt: TGTGCCAGCAGGGACAGGGGGTTTCGCGAAAAACTGTTTTTT
CDR3aa: CASRDRGFREKLFF

j_gene: TRBJ1-1
abundance: -
v_gene: TRBV18
d_gene: -
CDR3nt: TGTGCCAGCTCACCAGCTGGCACCCCTGAAGCTTTCTTT
CDR3aa: CASSPAGTPEAFF

j_gene: TRBJ2-7
abundance: -
v_gene: TRBV7-9
d_gene: TRBD2
CDR3nt: TGTGCCAGCAGCTTAATCCCTAGCGGGAGTTACGAGCAGTACTTC
CDR3aa: CASSLIPSGSYEQYF

j_gene: TRBJ2-7
abundance: -
v_gene: TRBV2
d_gene: -
CDR3nt: TGTGCCAGCACACAGGGTACTTACGAGCAGTACTTC
CDR3aa: CASTQGTYEQYF

j_gene: TRBJ1-6
abundance: -
v_gene: TRBV30
d_gene: -
CDR3nt: TGTGCCTGGAGTCTGGGGCCCGTAGGAGTTACTTCACCCCTCCACTTT
CDR3aa: CAWSLGPVGVTSPLHF

j_gene: TRBJ2-7
abundance: -
v_gene: TRBV20-1
d_gene: -
CDR3nt: TGCAGTGCTAGTCCAAAACGTGGGGGACATTCCTACGAGCAGTACTTC
CDR3aa: CSASPKRGGHSYEQYF

j_gene: TRBJ1-2
abundance: -
v_gene: TRBV30
d_gene: TRBD1
CDR3nt: TGTGCCTGGAGCCGGACAGGCACTAACTATGGCTACACCTTC
CDR3aa: CAWSRTGTNYGYTF

j_gene: TRBJ1-1
abundance: -
v_gene: TRBV5-1
d_gene: -
CDR3nt: TGCGCCAGCAGCTTGTTCCAGGGTAGAATGAACACTGAAGCTTTCTTT
CDR3aa: CASSLFQGRMNTEAFF

j_gene: TRBJ2-5
abundance: few
v_gene: TRBV7-9
d_gene: TRBD1
CDR3nt: TGTGCCAGCAGCTTAGGGGCGACAGGGGGAAGGGAGACCCAGTACTTC
CDR3aa: CASSLGATGGRETQYF

j_gene: TRBJ2-1
abundance: -
v_gene: TRBV7-9
d_gene: TRBD1
CDR3nt: TGTGCCAGCAGCCCCGGGACAGGGAGGAATGAGCAGTTCTTC
CDR3aa: CASSPGTGRNEQFF

j_gene: TRBJ2-7
abundance: -
v_gene: TRBV28
d_gene: TRBD2
CDR3nt: TGTGCCAGCAGTTTCCCCCCTGTCCCGCGGGGGACGGAGCAGTACTTC
CDR3aa: CASSFPPVPRGTEQYF

j_gene: TRBJ1-1
abundance: -
v_gene: TRBV7-8
d_gene: -
CDR3nt: TGTGCCAGCAGCTTAAGAACCCCTCAGGGTGAAGCTTTCTTT
CDR3aa: CASSLRTPQGEAFF